The clone carrying this T cell receptor beta chain was observed a few times. Its antigen is unknown. The entry originates in a study of CD8 T cells in ankylosing spondylitis. General study points: Seemingly distinctive of ankylosing spondylitis blood was a TCR beta motif formed by eight highly homologous variants. It was reported that disease-linked clones were significantly enriched in matched ankylosing spondylitis synovial fluid. The authors found the disease-linked clones to be CD8+ and relatively rare in peripheral blood.

Libraries of TCR beta came from quantitative 5'-RACE with molecular barcodes. TCRdb re-called the 5' RACE reads with MiXCR, one entry per CDR3 protein. The sample records 250,000 to 400,000 distinct CDR3 sequences, around 10% being singletons. V was shortened by 6 bases and J by 15 bases, with 19 bases between the two germline ends. The V gene's germline CDR1 is MNHEY and CDR2 SVGAGI. The CDR3 is 12 residues long. The sample was blood, either unsorted or a sorted T cell fraction (not recorded which). V is TRBV6-5 and J is TRBJ2-3; D is tentatively TRBD1 or TRBD2 (6 bases each). The sequence was obtained from a female donor with ankylosing spondylitis or in good health (not recorded which). Here the CDR3 reads CASRDVGGPYYF. DNA for the CDR3: TGTGCCAGCAGAGATGTGGGGGGCCCTTATTATTTT.